The 32 T cell receptor beta chains below were found in one sample sequenced in a study of long-term antiretroviral therapy in people with HIV. Version v3.0 of the immunoSEQ assay ran at survey level. Only in-frame clones appear in the TCRdb table, and some are missing; sequencing was by immunoSEQ multiplex PCR. The sample records 20,000 to 25,000 clones, around 69% being singletons. The starting material was unsorted PBMCs, obtained roughly 21 months before starting antiretroviral therapy. Receptors were obtained from a woman between 35 and 50 years old with HIV.

The table lists this clone with a few counts. The rearrangement uses TRBV4-2 and TRBJ1-2; D gene uncertain. CDR1 is LGHNA and CDR2 is YNFKEQ in the germline V gene. Trimming stripped 0 bases from V and 11 bases from J, with 10 bases between. The CDR3 is 12 amino acids. CDR3 amino acids: CASSQERDTYTF. In nucleotides, the CDR3 is TGTGCCAGCAGCCAAGAGAGGGATACTTACACCTTC.

V gene TRBV2 combines with J gene TRBJ2-7; D possibly corresponds to TRBD1 (5 bases). The CDR3 length is 12 residues. Trimming left V 8 bases short and J 3 bases short, with 11 bases between. CDR1 is SNHLY and CDR2 is FYNNEI in the germline V gene. The CDR3 is CASLVQDYEQYF. The CDR3 DNA reads TGTGCCAGCCTAGTACAGGACTACGAGCAGTACTTC.

V is TRBV6-5 and J is TRBJ2-1, with D possibly TRBD2 on 5 matching bases. Germline assignment: CDR1 MNHEY and CDR2 SVGAGI. V was pared by 2 bases and J by 4 bases, with 9 bases between. The CDR3 is 14 amino acids. CDR3 residues: CASSYPGVYNEQFF. The CDR3 nucleotides read TGTGCCAGCAGTTACCCCGGGGTTTACAATGAGCAGTTCTTC.

CDR3 DNA: TGCGCCAGCAGCGGGACGGTGAACACTGAAGCTTTCTTT. It yields the protein CASSGTVNTEAFF. The J gene is TRBJ1-1, the V gene TRBV4-3, with a tentative D call TRBD1 (5 bases). With 5 bases removed from V and 0 bases from J, the gap between germline ends came to 7 bases. CDR1 LGHNA and CDR2 YSLEER come from the germline V gene. The CDR3 is 13 amino acids.

This clone was observed once. This chain links TRBV14 with TRBJ2-7; 10 nucleotides match TRBD1. The CDR3 has 15 amino acids. Per the germline V gene, CDR1 is SGHDN and CDR2 is FVKESK. V trimming: 2 bases; J trimming: 4 bases; junction bases outside the gene matches: 5. CDR3 loop: CASSQMTGGRYEQYF. The CDR3 region has the DNA TGTGCCAGCAGCCAAATGACAGGGGGCAGGTACGAGCAGTACTTC.

This CDR3 is CASSPGGIGGNTIYF. CDR3 coding DNA: TGTGCCAGTAGTCCGGGGGGAATCGGCGGAAACACCATATATTTT. The rearrangement joins TRBV19 to TRBJ1-3, with TRBD1 as a possible D gene (5 bases). The germline V and J ends were trimmed by 5 bases and 4 bases, with 15 bases remaining between them. Germline CDR1 is LNHDA and CDR2 is SQIVND (reference sequence). The CDR3 has 15 amino acids. Full variable domain (outside the CDR3, taken from reference TRBV19 and TRBJ1-3): DGGITQSPKYLFRKEGQNVTLSCEQNLNHDAMYWYRQDPGQGLRLIYYSQIVNDFQKGDIAEGYSVSREKKESFPLTVTSAQKNPTAFYLCASSPGGIGGNTIYFGEGSWLTVV.

V and J are TRBV7-2 and TRBJ2-3, with D unresolved. Germline V gene sequence: CDR1 SGHTA, CDR2 FQGNSA. The CDR3 sequence is 14 residues long. Trimming cost V 5 bases and J 1 base, with 10 bases left between them. CDR3 DNA sequence: TGTGCCAGCAGCCCCAGTGCAGGCACAGATACGCAGTATTTT. Translation gives CASSPSAGTDTQYF. Full variable domain (rest looked up from reference TRBV7-2 and TRBJ2-3): GAGVSQSPSNKVTEKGKDVELRCDPISGHTALYWYRQSLGQGLEFLIYFQGNSAPDKSGLPSDRFSAERTGGSVSTLTIQRTQQEDSAVYLCASSPSAGTDTQYFGPGTRLTVL.

The chain links TRBV30 to TRBJ1-4; D gene unclear. The germline CDR1 and CDR2 sequences are GTSNPN and SVGIG (reference sequence). The ends were cut back, 0 bases at V and 7 bases at J, with 15 bases in the middle. There are 15 residues in the CDR3. The CDR3 is CAWSVLSGAAEKLFF. DNA for the CDR3: TGTGCCTGGAGTGTACTTTCAGGAGCTGCTGAAAAACTGTTTTTT. Drawing the rest from reference TRBV30 and TRBJ1-4, the complete variable domain is SQTIHQWPATLVQPVGSPLSLECTVEGTSNPNLYWYRQAAGRGLQLLFYSVGIGQISSEVPQNLSASRPQDRQFILSSKKLLLSDSGFYLCAWSVLSGAAEKLFFGSGTQLSVL.

The chain carries TRBV19 and TRBJ1-5, with a weak D call TRBD1 (6 bases). Trimming removed 5 bases at V and 0 bases at J, with 11 bases between. Germline lookup yields CDR1 LNHDA and CDR2 SQIVND (reference sequence). The CDR3 covers 15 residues. The CDR3, as DNA: TGTGCCAGTAGTTGGACAGAATATAGCAATCAGCCCCAGCATTTT. This sequence encodes CASSWTEYSNQPQHF.

This sequence joins TRBV12-5 and TRBJ2-4; TRBD1 aligns across 7 bases. The CDR3 totals 18 residues. The germline CDR1 and CDR2 sequences are LGHNT and FRNRAP. V lost 1 base, J lost 0 bases, and 9 bases stayed unmatched. This CDR3 is CASGLAPGTALAKNIQYF. The DNA of the CDR3 is TGTGCTAGTGGTTTGGCCCCCGGGACAGCTCTAGCCAAAAACATTCAGTACTTC.

This clone was seen just once. The V and J genes are TRBV2 and TRBJ1-2, with D unresolved. This CDR3 has 15 residues. Trimming cost V 3 bases and J 4 bases, with 15 bases left between them. Per the germline V gene, CDR1 is SNHLY and CDR2 is FYNNEI. The CDR3 region has the DNA TGTGCCAGCAGTGATTCGGTTGGGCAGGTCTATGGCTACACCTTC. This translates into CASSDSVGQVYGYTF.

This CDR3 reads CASTDRGQETQYF. The CDR3 DNA follows: TGTGCCAGCACTGACAGGGGGCAAGAGACCCAGTACTTC. The V gene is TRBV5-6, the J gene TRBJ2-5; 9 bases line up with TRBD1. After removal of 6 bases from V and 2 bases from J, the junction contained 2 bases not matched to a gene. This CDR3 is built from 13 residues. Germline V CDR1 and CDR2: SGHDT, YYEEEE.

The rearrangement links TRBV5-4 to TRBJ1-5; TRBD1 matches 8 bases. The CDR3 has 15 residues. Germline CDR1 is SGHNT and CDR2 is YYREEE (reference sequence). The trim removed 4 bases at V and 0 bases at J, leaving 3 bases unmatched. CDR3 protein: CASSPGQDSNQPQHF. The CDR3 DNA is TGTGCCAGCAGCCCGGGACAGGATAGCAATCAGCCCCAGCATTTT.

This clone was seen more than once but under ten times. The chain recombines TRBV19 with TRBJ1-2; D unclear. CDR1 LNHDA and CDR2 SQIVND come from the germline V gene (reference sequence). The CDR3 consists of 12 residues. V was cut by 6 bases and J by 7 bases, with 12 bases left in between. The CDR3 DNA is TGTGCCAGTAGGTACGGGGTCAGTGGCTACACCTTC. As protein: CASRYGVSGYTF.

The V and J genes are TRBV27 and TRBJ1-2; D is unclear. The CDR3 runs to 15 residues. Germline V gene sequence: CDR1 MNHEY, CDR2 SMNVEV (reference sequence). V lost 1 base and J lost 3, with 12 bases in between. The CDR3 reads CASSLYGDADYGYTF. The CDR3 DNA reads as TGTGCCAGCAGTTTATACGGCGACGCGGACTATGGCTACACCTTC.

The chain carries TRBV5-1 and TRBJ1-2; the D is unclear. Germline CDR1 is SGHRS and CDR2 is YFSETQ. CDR3 length equals 14 residues. With 1 base removed from V and 3 bases from J, the gap between germline ends came to 10 bases. CDR3 residues: CASSLLGSDYGYTF. CDR3 DNA: TGCGCCAGCAGCTTGTTGGGGAGTGACTATGGCTACACCTTC. Drawing the rest from reference TRBV5-1 and TRBJ1-2, the complete variable domain is KAGVTQTPRYLIKTRGQQVTLSCSPISGHRSVSWYQQTPGQGLQFLFEYFSETQRNKGNFPGRFSGRQFSNSRSEMNVSTLELGDSALYLCASSLLGSDYGYTFGSGTRLTVV.

The V gene is TRBV4-1, the J gene TRBJ1-1, with D unresolved. The CDR3 consists of 16 residues. Germline-derived CDR1 and CDR2 are MGHRA and YSYEKL. V shed 1 base and J shed 1 base, with 13 bases lying between them. Here the CDR3 DNA reads TGCGCCAGCAGCCAAGTACTTGGAACAACGAACACTGAAGCTTTCTTT. This gives the protein CASSQVLGTTNTEAFF.

The chain has TRBV2 and TRBJ1-2, with 7 bases aligning to TRBD1. Trimming at V came to 4 bases and at J to 6 bases, leaving 5 bases not matched to a gene. The CDR3 sequence is 13 residues long. Germline V CDR1 and CDR2: SNHLY, FYNNEI. CDR3 residues: CASSATTGNGYTF. The CDR3 DNA sequence: TGTGCCAGCAGTGCCACGACAGGGAATGGCTACACCTTC.

This clone has only a few counts. V usage is TRBV7-8 and J usage is TRBJ2-7, with unresolved D. V was clipped by 0 bases and J by 1 base, with 7 bases between them. Germline V CDR1 and CDR2: SGHVS, FQNEAQ. The CDR3 covers 14 residues. The CDR3 spells CASSLAGRSYEQYF. In DNA, the CDR3 is TGTGCCAGCAGCTTAGCTGGGCGTTCCTACGAGCAGTACTTC.

The V gene is TRBV6-5, the J gene TRBJ2-7; 7 nucleotides align to TRBD2. The CDR3 loop spans 12 amino acids. CDR1 MNHEY and CDR2 SVGAGI come from the germline V gene. J lost 10 bases, V lost 6 bases, and 9 bases had no gene match. CDR3 region: CASRVPGGTQYF. CDR3 DNA sequence: TGTGCCAGCAGGGTTCCGGGGGGAACACAGTACTTC.

This clone showed up just a few times. The chain carries TRBV5-6 and TRBJ1-2; a weak D match, TRBD1 (6 bases). This CDR3 is built from 13 residues. Looked up from germline, CDR1 is SGHDT and CDR2 is YYEEEE. Trimming shortened V by 4 bases and J by 4 bases, and 11 bases separated the two germline ends. In DNA, the CDR3 is TGTGCCAGCAGCCCCGGACAGCCCTATGGCTACACCTTC. Amino acid sequence: CASSPGQPYGYTF. Looking up the rest from reference TRBV5-6 and TRBJ1-2 gives the full variable domain: DAGVTQSPTHLIKTRGQQVTLRCSPKSGHDTVSWYQQALGQGPQFIFQYYEEEERQRGNFPDRFSGHQFPNYSSELNVNALLLGDSALYLCASSPGQPYGYTFGSGTRLTVV.

The V gene is TRBV11-3, the J gene TRBJ2-7; D unresolved. The CDR3 is 15 amino acids. V was trimmed by 3 bases and J by 5 bases, leaving 17 bases between them. Germline V lookup: CDR1 SGHNT, CDR2 YENEEA. The CDR3 bases are TGTGCCAGCAGCTTCGGTAGGGCCACGTCCGACGAGCAGTACTTC. Translating gives CASSFGRATSDEQYF. The complete variable domain, with remaining parts taken from reference TRBV11-3 and TRBJ2-7, reads EAGVVQSPRYKIIEKKQPVAFWCNPISGHNTLYWYLQNLGQGPELLIRYENEEAVDDSQLPKDRFSAERLKGVDSTLKIQPAELGDSAVYLCASSFGRATSDEQYFGPGTRLTVT.

This clone was seen once. This chain joins TRBV4-3 and TRBJ2-3; D is unclear. This CDR3 has 14 amino acids. The germline V gene has CDR1 LGHNA and CDR2 YSLEER. Trimming removed 4 bases from V and 0 bases from J, with 8 bases in between. The CDR3 region is CASSPSPSTDTQYF. Here the CDR3 DNA reads TGCGCCAGCAGCCCCAGCCCGAGCACAGATACGCAGTATTTT.

The chain has TRBV5-1 and TRBJ2-4; D perhaps matches TRBD2 (6 bases). The CDR3 has 17 amino acids. V gave up 4 bases and J gave up 4 bases, with 21 bases separating them. Per the germline V gene, CDR1 is SGHRS and CDR2 is YFSETQ. CDR3 bases: TGCGCCAGCAGCCCAACGAATAGGGAGGAGGGAAAAAACATTCAGTACTTC. Translating gives CASSPTNREEGKNIQYF.

The chain carries TRBV30 and TRBJ2-7; 7 positions match TRBD1. Trimming removed 4 bases from V and 6 bases from J; junction bases left unmatched: 18. This CDR3 spans 16 amino acids. Germline V CDR1 and CDR2: GTSNPN, SVGIG (reference sequence). The CDR3, as DNA: TGTGCCTGGAAGGCGGTGGGGGACAGAGACCTACTCGAGCAGTACTTC. Translation gives CAWKAVGDRDLLEQYF.

The chain carries TRBV29-1 and TRBJ1-5, with unresolved D. The V and J ends lost 8 bases and 0 bases respectively, with 8 bases between them. Germline CDR1 is SQVTM and CDR2 is ANQGSEA. This CDR3 is 12 amino acids long. The chain's CDR3 is CSTGDSNQPQHF. The CDR3 DNA follows: TGCAGCACGGGAGATAGCAATCAGCCCCAGCATTTT.

The V gene is TRBV11-3, the J gene TRBJ2-7; 9 nucleotides agree with TRBD1. CDR3 length equals 13 residues. V was clipped by 6 bases and J by 7 bases; unmatched bases: 7. CDR1 and CDR2 from the germline V gene are SGHNT and YENEEA. DNA for the CDR3: TGTGCCAGCAGGGACAGGGGATTCCCTGAGCAGTACTTC. This gives the protein CASRDRGFPEQYF.

For the CDR3, the DNA is TGTGCCAGTAGCGACGGGACAGGCTATGGCTACACCTTC. Translation: CASSDGTGYGYTF. The rearrangement uses TRBV19 and TRBJ1-2; TRBD1 matches 8 bases. The CDR3 consists of 13 residues. Germline V gene lookup returns CDR1 LNHDA and CDR2 SQIVND (reference sequence). J gave up 4 bases and V 6 bases, and 4 bases lay outside the gene matches.

This clone was detected a few times. The V gene is TRBV10-3, the J gene TRBJ2-7, with 7 bases matching TRBD1. This CDR3 is built from 12 residues. The V gene end was trimmed by 10 bases and the J gene end by 7 bases; junction bases not matched to a gene: 10. Germline loops: CDR1 ENHRY, CDR2 SYGVKD. The CDR3 sequence: CATRTGVEEQYF. The CDR3 nucleotides are TGTGCCACCCGGACAGGAGTAGAAGAGCAGTACTTC.

The rearrangement uses TRBV2 and TRBJ2-2, with 14 positions matching TRBD2. Germline CDR1 SNHLY, CDR2 FYNNEI. V lost 6 bases, J lost 6 bases, and 3 bases stayed unmatched. The CDR3 runs 15 residues. CDR3 DNA: TGTGCCAGCAGGCCGGGACTAGCGGGAGCCGGGGAGCTGTTTTTT. Translating it yields CASRPGLAGAGELFF.

The V and J genes are TRBV19 and TRBJ2-7; 8 bases are shared with TRBD2. This CDR3 has 16 amino acids. V lost 3 bases, J lost 2 bases, and 9 bases stayed unmatched. The germline CDR1 and CDR2 sequences are LNHDA and SQIVND (reference sequence). The CDR3 loop is CASSIRSGSLTYEQYF. The CDR3 bases are TGTGCCAGTAGTATCCGGAGCGGGAGTCTTACCTACGAGCAGTACTTC.

The rearrangement uses TRBV6-5 and TRBJ1-6; D not resolved. CDR3 length equals 15 residues. Germline V lookup: CDR1 MNHEY, CDR2 SVGAGI. Trimming took off 2 bases at V and 4 bases at J, with 9 bases between the two ends. CDR3 residues: CASSYTQLYNSPLHF. The CDR3 DNA is TGTGCCAGCAGTTACACACAGTTATATAATTCACCCCTCCACTTT.